The T cell receptor beta chain described here comes from a study of Graves' ophthalmopathy and Graves' hyperthyroidism. Study-level findings and limits: The model's prediction of ophthalmopathy progression had approximately 71% sensitivity and around 72% specificity.

Points on this clonotype: As yet, its antigen is unknown.

RNA transcripts yielded amplified TCR beta CDR3 regions. First-round RT-PCR employed HTBI primers, with a second-round multiplex PCR after it. MiXCR, applied by TCRdb to the multiplex PCR reads, yields one record per CDR3 protein. The data contain over a million distinct CDR3 sequences, about two fifths of them singletons. Diagnosis used clinical symptoms, serum thyroxine, TRAb, thyroid ultrasound and orbital computed tomography. This CDR3 contains 13 residues. V lost 3 bases, J lost 5 bases, and 11 bases lay in between. CDR1 SGHKS and CDR2 YYEKEE come from the germline V gene (reference sequence). This sequence was found in an adult man with Graves' hyperthyroidism. The genes are TRBV5-5 and TRBJ2-5, with D hard to call. The sample was peripheral blood or thyroid tissue (not recorded which). The CDR3 region has the DNA TGTGCCAGCAGCTCCTGGGTTGGCGAGACCCAGTACTTC. It codes for CASSSWVGETQYF.